The TCR beta chain described here comes from a study of T cell clones after liver transplantation. The study's findings and limits: Small, mixed patient groups and varying post-transplant times limit these conclusions.

Per the germline V gene, CDR1 is MNHEY and CDR2 is SMNVEV (reference sequence). This CDR3 spans 13 amino acids. V was cut by 6 bases and J by 2 bases, with 10 bases left in between. This clone was detected once. The antigen remains undetermined. Clones were read by immunoSEQ multiplex PCR, and TCRdb kept only the in-frame ones, dropping some. Of some 50,000 clones in the sample, roughly 71% are singletons; the top ten hold about a tenth. The sequenced sample was CD4+ T cells from blood, obtained at the 22-month timepoint. The source is a human patient who received a liver transplant. Some of the T cells might come from the graft donor. The J gene is TRBJ1-1, the V gene TRBV27, with no clear D. CDR3 sequence: CASRPAGNTEAFF. The DNA of the CDR3 is TGTGCCAGCAGACCGGCCGGCAACACTGAAGCTTTCTTT.